Below, 18 T cell receptor delta chains from the same sample are listed, as sequenced in a study of delta chains in infants with herpesvirus infections. Gamma-chain- and delta-chain-specific primers converted PBMC RNA into TCR cDNA. TCRdb reapplied CATT to the RT-PCR reads. The table shows roughly 960 delta-chain clones, with around 10% occurring only once. Sample: peripheral blood, taken at time point 2 of longitudinal follow-up. All receptors derive from a human donor who was a Ugandan infant, either HIV-exposed or HIV-unexposed (not recorded which).

The gene calls are TRDV1 and TRDJ2, with 10 bases identical to TRDD3. From germline, CDR1 is TSWWSYY and CDR2 QGS. V gave up 3 bases and J gave up 1 base; unmatched junction bases: 14. The CDR3 totals 20 residues. This CDR3 is CALGEPMYWGIGLLTAQLFF. As DNA, the CDR3 is TGTGCTCTTGGGGAGCCAATGTACTGGGGGATCGGACTTTTGACAGCACAACTCTTCTTT.

The gene calls are TRDV2 and TRDJ1; 8 bases map to TRDD3. TCRdb is silent on the J gene; assignment here came from matching the DNA to germline. Germline CDR1 is GEAIGNYY and CDR2 is EKD. Germline trimming cut 3 bases from V and 0 bases from J; bases unmatched to any gene: 5. The CDR3 loop spans 15 amino acids. CDR3 nucleotide sequence: TGTGCCTGTGACCCACTGGGGGCCTACACCGATAAACTCATCTTT. This encodes CACDPLGAYTDKLIF.

The table lists this clone with a few counts. This chain connects TRDV1 to TRDJ1; the match to TRDD3 covers 8 bases. The CDR3 contains 20 residues. The ends lost 2 bases at V and 3 bases at J; junction bases unmatched: 20. Germline V gene sequence: CDR1 TSWWSYY, CDR2 QGS. The CDR3 is CALGENFRDYLGDQADKLIF. CDR3 sequence (DNA): TGTGCTCTTGGGGAAAATTTCCGGGACTACCTGGGGGACCAAGCCGATAAACTCATCTTT.

This clone was detected only a few times. This rearrangement joins TRAV29/DV5 to TRDJ1, with D perhaps TRDD2 (5 bases). There are 23 residues in the CDR3. Germline lookup yields CDR1 NSMFDY and CDR2 ISSIKDK. Between the trimmed V and J ends, which lost 0 bases and 0 bases, there was a span of 36 bases. The CDR3 DNA reads TGTGCAGCAAGCGGACTAGCACGGTCCTATTGCCCAGCTGGAGAGAACTACACCGATAAACTCATCTTT. Its protein is CAASGLARSYCPAGENYTDKLIF.

This chain joins TRDV2 and TRDJ1; TRDD3 matches at 12 bases. The length of the CDR3 is 16 residues. Trimming cost V 3 bases and J 6 bases; bases outside gene matches: 10. Germline assignment: CDR1 GEAIGNYY and CDR2 EKD. CDR3 in amino acids: CACDALTGGYKNKLIF. The DNA for the CDR3 is TGTGCCTGTGACGCCCTCACTGGGGGATACAAAAATAAACTCATCTTT.

Worth noting for this clone: This may stem from a read error, because a much larger clone lies one nucleotide away. The DNA of the CDR3 is TGTGCCCGTGACACCTGGGGGATACGCACCGATAAACTCATCTTT. This translates into CARDTWGIRTDKLIF. This chain connects TRDV2 to TRDJ1; TRDD3 matches 12 bases. Matching the DNA to germline supplied the J gene, which TCRdb does not give. The CDR3 consists of 15 residues. Germline CDR1 is GEAIGNYY and CDR2 is EKD.

In its sample, this clone ranks as large. The chain combines TRDV1 with TRDJ1, with TRDD3 matching 10 bases. Germline CDR1 is TSWWSYY and CDR2 is QGS. The CDR3 is 19 residues long. Germline trimming cut 2 bases from V and 3 bases from J; bases unmatched to any gene: 15. The chain's CDR3 is CALGECLCTGGLKSDKLIF. CDR3 DNA: TGTGCTCTTGGGGAATGCCTGTGTACTGGGGGATTGAAGTCCGATAAACTCATCTTT.

Sample share makes this clone large. This sequence joins TRAV29/DV5 and TRDJ1; 8 positions match TRDD3. This CDR3 spans 22 amino acids. V lost 0 bases and J lost 0; bases outside the gene matches: 25. Germline V gene lookup returns CDR1 NSMFDY and CDR2 ISSIKDK. CDR3: CAASATPPTNLLGVKYTDKLIF. As DNA, the CDR3 is TGTGCAGCAAGCGCAACTCCCCCTACGAATTTACTGGGGGTCAAGTACACCGATAAACTCATCTTT.

For this clone: A read error may explain this, as a much larger clone is one base away. The chain combines TRDV1 with TRDJ1; the match to TRDD3 covers 8 bases. J was trimmed by 1 base and V by 4 bases; bases with no gene match: 23. The CDR3 is made up of 21 amino acids. The V gene's germline CDR1 is TSWWSYY and CDR2 QGS. The CDR3 protein is CALGAFRRCGTGGRPTDKLIF. CDR3 DNA sequence: TGTGCTCTTGGGGCCTTTAGGAGGTGTGGTACTGGGGGCCGCCCCACCGATAAACTCATCTTT.

This clone rates as medium-sized. V and J are TRAV36/DV7 and TRDJ1; 12 bases agree with TRDD3. Because TCRdb records no J gene, it was assigned here through a match of the DNA to germline. This CDR3 is 21 amino acids long. Trimming cost V 3 bases and J 4 bases; bases outside gene matches: 25. Germline V gene sequence: CDR1 VTNFRS, CDR2 LTSSGIE (reference sequence). CDR3 nucleotides: TGTGCTGTGGGACGGCCTTCCCAGCTGGGGGATACGCGGGCGGAGATCGATAAACTCATCTTT. Translated: CAVGRPSQLGDTRAEIDKLIF.

V and J are TRDV1 and TRDJ1, with D possibly matching TRDD3 (9 bases). The V gene lost 0 bases and the J gene lost 3 bases, with 32 bases spanning the gap. In germline, CDR1 is TSWWSYY, CDR2 QGS. The CDR3 consists of 22 residues. CDR3 in amino acids: CALGELEAFLIPWGILADKLIF. The CDR3 nucleotides read TGTGCTCTTGGGGAACTAGAGGCCTTCCTAATTCCCTGGGGGATTTTGGCCGATAAACTCATCTTT.

This clone is labeled large (0.1 to 1%). The chain uses TRDV1 and TRDJ1; 12 positions agree with TRDD3. This CDR3 is 23 amino acids long. From germline, CDR1 is TSWWSYY and CDR2 QGS. V was pared by 0 bases and J by 4 bases, with 24 bases of the junction left unmatched. Here the CDR3 reads CALGELGWLLRTGGYLSCDKLIF. Here the CDR3 DNA reads TGTGCTCTTGGGGAACTCGGATGGCTACTACGAACTGGGGGATACTTAAGCTGCGATAAACTCATCTTT.

Concerning this clone: A much larger clone sits a single nucleotide away, making a read error possible. This specimen includes other DNA sequences encoding the same CDR3. DNA of the CDR3: TGTGCTCTTGGGGAACTAATGGAGATTCCGGGGGACACAGATAAACTCATCTTT. Residues: CALGELMEIPGDTDKLIF. The V gene is TRDV1, the J gene TRDJ1, with D perhaps TRDD3 (6 bases). Germline values: CDR1 TSWWSYY, CDR2 QGS. CDR3 length equals 18 residues.

Worth noting for this clone: Possible read error: a much larger clone is one base away. The rearrangement joins TRDV1 to TRDJ1; D gene ambiguous. The V gene's germline CDR1 is TSWWSYY and CDR2 QGS. V was pared by 3 bases and J by 5 bases, with 19 bases between. The CDR3 runs to 16 residues. The CDR3: CALGDPFPGVRDKLIF. The CDR3 DNA follows: TGTGCTCTTGGGGACCCATTTCCCGGAGTACGGGATAAACTCATCTTT.

The CDR3 loop is CALGERPSPFYSELIF. CDR3 nucleotides: TGTGCTCTTGGGGAACGGCCTTCCCCCTTCTACTCTGAACTCATCTTT. V usage is TRDV1 and J usage is TRDJ1, with D maybe TRDD2 (6 bases). CDR1 TSWWSYY and CDR2 QGS come from the germline V gene. Trimming stripped 1 base from V and 9 bases from J, with 21 bases between. The CDR3 loop spans 16 amino acids.

This clone was seen a few times. This chain connects TRDV1 to TRDJ1; D may be TRDD3 (6 bases). V dropped 4 bases and J dropped 4 bases, with 31 bases sitting between them. The CDR3 runs to 20 residues. Germline V lookup: CDR1 TSWWSYY, CDR2 QGS. The CDR3 region has the DNA TGTGCTCTTGGGGTCTCAACTATTCCCTTTCTCGCTGGGGAGCGCGATAAACTCATCTTT. This encodes CALGVSTIPFLAGERDKLIF.

A few counts support this clone. A read error may explain this, as a much larger clone is one base away. The sample has other DNA sequences that encode this CDR3 too. The rearrangement uses TRAV29/DV5 and TRDJ1; perhaps TRDD3 as D (5 bases). This CDR3 spans 19 amino acids. V lost 1 base to trimming and J lost 0 bases, with 25 bases between them. Germline CDR1 NSMFDY, CDR2 ISSIKDK. CDR3 region: CAASLTPWGLGPYTDKLIF. In DNA form, the CDR3 reads TGTGCAGCAAGCCTAACCCCTTGGGGACTAGGCCCATACACCGATAAACTCATCTTT.

This clone has just a few counts. V and J are TRDV1 and TRDJ1, with 13 bases aligning to TRDD3. The CDR3 totals 20 residues. Germline V gene lookup returns CDR1 TSWWSYY and CDR2 QGS. Trimming took 3 bases from V and 7 from J; bases not matched to a gene: 20. Here the CDR3 DNA reads TGTGCTCTTGGGGACTACTCCTGGCCTTCCCCCACTGGGGGATACGGTAAACTCATCTTT. Amino acid sequence: CALGDYSWPSPTGGYGKLIF.